A single sample gave rise to the 14 T cell receptor beta chains below, sequenced in a study of T cells in Graves' hyperthyroidism and ophthalmopathy. RNA transcripts gave rise to amplified TCR beta CDR3 regions. An initial round of RT-PCR targeting the TCR CDR3 relied on the HTBI primer set. TCRdb reanalysed the multiplex PCR reads using MiXCR and keeps one entry per CDR3 protein. Altogether under 350,000 distinct CDR3 sequences are present, roughly 14% being singletons, with the ten largest covering almost 8%. Sequenced sample: blood. The receptors shown here come from a woman aged 25 to 39 with Graves' hyperthyroidism that later progressed to Graves' ophthalmopathy.

J is TRBJ2-7 and V is TRBV10-3, with D possibly TRBD2 on 5 matching bases. Per the germline V gene, CDR1 is ENHRY and CDR2 is SYGVKD. The V end was cut by 3 bases, the J end by 1 base, with 19 bases between. The CDR3 has 17 amino acids. CDR3 bases: TGTGCCATCAGTGACCCGACGGGGAAGTTAGGATCCTACGAGCAGTACTTC. Translating it yields CAISDPTGKLGSYEQYF.

This clonotype was seen ten or more times. The J gene is TRBJ1-1, the V gene TRBV12-5; possible D gene TRBD1, 5 bases. Germline assignment: CDR1 LGHNT and CDR2 FRNRAP. Trimming pared 1 base from V and 4 bases from J, leaving 16 bases between. The CDR3 covers 16 residues. The CDR3 is CASGLDPGAQGTEAFF. In nucleotides, the CDR3 is TGTGCTAGTGGTTTGGACCCCGGGGCCCAGGGCACTGAAGCTTTCTTT.

In this sample, this clonotype turned up many times. V and J are TRBV28 and TRBJ1-6, with D unresolved. The V end lost 2 bases, the J end lost 0 bases, and 8 bases lay between the germline ends. This CDR3 is built from 16 residues. Germline-derived CDR1 and CDR2 are MDHEN and SYDVKM. The CDR3 spells CASSLSSSSYNSPLHF. CDR3 DNA sequence: TGTGCCAGCAGTTTAAGCAGCAGCTCCTATAATTCACCCCTCCACTTT.

Many counts were recorded for this clonotype. This chain uses TRBV27 with TRBJ2-7; either TRBD1 or TRBD2 may supply D (5 bases each). The CDR3 has 14 residues. V was shortened by 10 bases and J by 1 base, with 17 bases between the two germline ends. CDR1 and CDR2 from the germline V gene are MNHEY and SMNVEV (reference sequence). Here the CDR3 DNA reads TGTGCCACCTCTCGGGGACCTTTGTCCTACGAGCAGTACTTC. This translates into CATSRGPLSYEQYF.

This clonotype has a count of ten or more. The V call is TRBV19, the J call TRBJ1-5; D remains ambiguous. The germline V and J ends were trimmed by 3 bases and 7 bases, with 10 bases remaining between them. From germline, CDR1 is LNHDA and CDR2 SQIVND (reference sequence). This CDR3 is 13 amino acids long. In DNA form, the CDR3 reads TGTGCCAGTAGTATGAGCTCGGACCAGCCCCAGCATTTT. This encodes CASSMSSDQPQHF.

This clonotype was seen a handful of times. The chain has TRBV15 and TRBJ1-2; no firm D call. Trimming pared 0 bases from V and 8 bases from J, leaving 13 bases between. The length of the CDR3 is 14 residues. The germline gives CDR1 LNHNV, CDR2 YYDKDF (reference sequence). CDR3 coding DNA: TGTGCCACCAGCAGAGATCTCCAGGATTGGGGCTACACCTTC. Translation: CATSRDLQDWGYTF.

This clonotype was counted at least ten times. J is TRBJ2-5 and V is TRBV29-1; 10 bases are a match to TRBD2. Germline CDR1 and CDR2: SQVTM and ANQGSEA. J gave up 4 bases and V 6 bases, and 8 bases lay outside the gene matches. The CDR3 spans 14 residues. In DNA form, the CDR3 reads TGCAGCGTCCGAGCGGGAGGGCCAAGAGAGACCCAGTACTTC. The encoded protein is CSVRAGGPRETQYF.

This clonotype has at least ten counts. The genes are TRBV20-1 and TRBJ1-1, with D perhaps matching TRBD1 (6 bases). This CDR3 is 13 amino acids long. CDR1 is DFQATT, CDR2 SNEGSKA, per germline (reference sequence). The CDR3 here is CRGGQAGYTEAFF. The CDR3, as DNA: TGCAGGGGGGGCCAAGCGGGCTACACTGAAGCTTTCTTT.

The gene calls are TRBV4-1 and TRBJ2-5; D unresolved. The V end lost 2 bases, the J end lost 5 bases, and 15 bases lay between the germline ends. From germline, CDR1 is MGHRA and CDR2 YSYEKL. The CDR3 consists of 15 residues. The CDR3 protein is CASSQLILGIETQYF. The CDR3 DNA sequence: TGCGCCAGCAGCCAATTAATCTTGGGGATCGAGACCCAGTACTTC.

This clonotype was found a few times. The chain couples TRBV4-1 to TRBJ1-1, with D tentatively TRBD1 (6 bases). CDR1 and CDR2 (germline): MGHRA, YSYEKL. Between the trimmed V and J ends, which lost 4 bases and 8 bases, there was a span of 17 bases. CDR3 length: 14 amino acids. The CDR3 DNA reads TGCGCCAGCAGCCCACGCATGGGGGCGTTAGAAGCTTTCTTT. Translation: CASSPRMGALEAFF.

Only a few counts were recorded for this clonotype. This sequence joins TRBV5-6 and TRBJ2-5; weak D call: TRBD2 (5 bases). The CDR3 has 14 amino acids. The germline V gene encodes CDR1 SGHDT and CDR2 YYEEEE. The V gene lost 6 bases and the J gene lost 1 base, with 13 bases spanning the gap. The CDR3 here is CASTSIGGQETQYF. CDR3 DNA: TGTGCCAGCACCTCGATAGGAGGCCAAGAGACCCAGTACTTC. Based on the CDR3 plus reference TRBV5-6 and TRBJ2-5, the full variable domain is DAGVTQSPTHLIKTRGQQVTLRCSPKSGHDTVSWYQQALGQGPQFIFQYYEEEERQRGNFPDRFSGHQFPNYSSELNVNALLLGDSALYLCASTSIGGQETQYFGPGTRLLVL.

Many counts were recorded for this clonotype. The chain combines TRBV3-1 with TRBJ2-1; D not resolved. The V end lost 8 bases, the J end lost 3 bases, and 17 bases lay between the germline ends. CDR1 and CDR2 (germline): LGHDT, YNNKEL (reference sequence). This CDR3 region has 15 residues. For the CDR3, the DNA is TGTGCCAGCGGCATTGCGACTTCGTACTACAATGAGCAGTTCTTC. Translating it yields CASGIATSYYNEQFF.

This clonotype was counted at least ten times. CDR3 protein: CASSQGLLARETQYF. In DNA form, the CDR3 reads TGTGCCAGCAGCCAGGGACTGTTAGCACGAGAGACCCAGTACTTC. V gene TRBV3-1 combines with J gene TRBJ2-5; D is perhaps TRBD2 (6 bases). The V gene's germline CDR1 is LGHDT and CDR2 YNNKEL (reference sequence). This CDR3 has 15 amino acids. Trimming pared 3 bases from V and 4 bases from J, leaving 15 bases between.

This clonotype was picked up many times. This chain joins TRBV20-1 and TRBJ1-5, with a tentative D call TRBD1 (5 bases). The CDR3 sequence is 14 residues long. Germline loops: CDR1 DFQATT, CDR2 SNEGSKA (reference sequence). Trimming took 2 bases from V and 5 from J, leaving 13 bases between them. DNA of the CDR3: TGCAGTGCTAGATTTGGGGGAGGGCATCAGCCCCAGCATTTT. Its protein product is CSARFGGGHQPQHF.